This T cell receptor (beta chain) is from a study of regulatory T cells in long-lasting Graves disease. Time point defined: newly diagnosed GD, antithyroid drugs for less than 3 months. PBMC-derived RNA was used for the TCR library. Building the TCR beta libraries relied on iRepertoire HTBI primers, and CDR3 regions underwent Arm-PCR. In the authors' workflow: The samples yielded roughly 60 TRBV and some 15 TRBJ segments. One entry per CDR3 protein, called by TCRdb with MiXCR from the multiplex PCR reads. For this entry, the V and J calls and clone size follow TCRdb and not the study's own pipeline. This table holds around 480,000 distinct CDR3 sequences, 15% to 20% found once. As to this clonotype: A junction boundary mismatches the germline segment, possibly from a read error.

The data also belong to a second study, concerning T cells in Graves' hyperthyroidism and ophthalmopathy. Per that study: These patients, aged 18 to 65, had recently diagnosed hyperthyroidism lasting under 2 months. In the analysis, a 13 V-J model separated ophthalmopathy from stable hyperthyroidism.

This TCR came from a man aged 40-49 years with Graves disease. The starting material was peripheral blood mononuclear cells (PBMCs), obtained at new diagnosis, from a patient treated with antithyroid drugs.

CDR3 protein: CTSSQGNGYTF. The CDR3 DNA is TGTACCAGCAGCCAGGGAAATGGCTACACCTTC. The chain combines TRBV3-1 with TRBJ1-2; tentative D call: TRBD1 (5 bases). Germline loops: CDR1 LGHDT, CDR2 YNNKEL (reference sequence). This CDR3 spans 11 amino acids. The complete variable domain, with remaining parts taken from reference TRBV3-1 and TRBJ1-2, reads DTAVSQTPKYLVTQMGNDKSIKCEQNLGHDTMYWYKQDSKKFLKIMFSYNNKELIINETVPNRFSPKSPDKAHLNLHINSLELGDSAVYFCTSSQGNGYTFGSGTRLTVV.